Given below is one TCR beta chain in context. Its antigen is as yet unknown. Trimming removed 2 bases from V and 6 bases from J, with 8 bases in between. The germline CDR1 and CDR2 sequences are SEHNR and FQNEAQ (reference sequence). This CDR3 region has 12 residues. Profiled with immunoSEQ multiplex PCR; TCRdb holds only in-frame clones, not every one. The table has 110,000 or so clones, just over 90% seen once. The record originates from a study of siplizumab effects on memory and regulatory T cells. Study findings and constraints: Naive or memory phenotype was unassignable for roughly 80-96% of proliferating CD4+ or CD8+ clones.

The sequence was collected from a human donor in good health. Material for sequencing was non-Treg CD4+ T cells sorted from blood. The genes are TRBV7-9 and TRBJ2-7; D possibly matches TRBD1 or TRBD2 (6 bases each). This chain's CDR3 is CASSLRGVEQYF. As DNA, the CDR3 is TGTGCCAGCAGCTTAAGGGGGGTCGAGCAGTACTTC.